Presented here are 28 T cell receptor beta chains from one specimen sequenced in a study of T cell responses to AZD1222 COVID-19 vaccine. This table comes from immunoSEQ multiplex PCR, and its TCRdb copy is limited to in-frame clones, with some not included. In the table there are 150,000 to 200,000 clones, 85% to 90% of which are singletons. Sequencing used peripheral blood, obtained on day 0 of AZD1222 vaccination. All receptors derive from an adult in good health.

J is TRBJ1-3 and V is TRBV11-2; possible D gene TRBD1, 6 bases. The CDR3 covers 15 residues. The V end lost 3 bases, the J end lost 0 bases, and 9 bases lay between the germline ends. Germline values: CDR1 SGHAT, CDR2 FQNNGV. In DNA form, the CDR3 reads TGTGCCAGCAGCTTCGGACAGAGCTCTGGAAACACCATATATTTT. Translated, it gives CASSFGQSSGNTIYF.

The genes are TRBV28 and TRBJ1-3; no definite D call. The length of the CDR3 is 16 residues. Trimming shortened V by 6 bases and J by 0 bases, and 15 bases separated the two germline ends. The germline V gene encodes CDR1 MDHEN and CDR2 SYDVKM. DNA of the CDR3: TGTGCCAGCAGGGCACATGACAAGGTCTCTGGAAACACCATATATTTT. Its protein is CASRAHDKVSGNTIYF.

The rearrangement links TRBV10-2 to TRBJ2-5; a possible D gene is TRBD2 (6 bases). The CDR3 is 14 amino acids. Trimming took 4 bases from V and 3 from J, leaving 12 bases between them. CDR1 WSHSY and CDR2 SAAADI come from the germline V gene. CDR3 nucleotide sequence: TGCGCCAGCAGTGTCGCGGGGTCGGAAGAGACCCAGTACTTC. This encodes CASSVAGSEETQYF.

The rearrangement links TRBV5-6 to TRBJ1-1, with D possibly TRBD1 on 5 matching bases. Germline CDR1 and CDR2: SGHDT and YYEEEE. The CDR3 is made up of 16 amino acids. Trimming removed 1 base from V and 1 base from J, with 14 bases in between. The CDR3 sequence: CASSLWGLGTNTEAFF. The CDR3 DNA sequence: TGTGCCAGCAGCTTGTGGGGGTTGGGGACGAACACTGAAGCTTTCTTT.

This rearrangement joins TRBV7-9 to TRBJ2-5, with TRBD2 identical over 8 bases. Per the germline V gene, CDR1 is SEHNR and CDR2 is FQNEAQ (reference sequence). The CDR3 covers 15 residues. After removal of 1 base from V and 4 bases from J, the junction contained 5 bases not matched to a gene. CDR3 sequence reads: CASSLVSSGRETQYF. The CDR3 coding sequence is TGTGCCAGCAGCTTAGTCTCTAGCGGGCGAGAGACCCAGTACTTC.

This clone showed up just once. This chain links TRBV9 with TRBJ2-1; 7 nucleotides match TRBD1. The CDR3 runs to 14 residues. Germline values: CDR1 SGDLS, CDR2 YYNGEE. The junction had 5 bases not matched to a gene; V was cut back by 4 bases and J by 4 bases. The CDR3 DNA reads TGTGCCAGCAGCCTCAAGGGACAGTACAATGAGCAGTTCTTC. It yields the protein CASSLKGQYNEQFF.

CDR3 bases: TGTGCCAGCAGTTACTCTGCTCAGGGACAGAACACTGAAGCTTTCTTT. This gives the protein CASSYSAQGQNTEAFF. The chain recombines TRBV6-5 with TRBJ1-1; TRBD1 might be the D (6 bases). Germline-derived CDR1 and CDR2 are MNHEY and SVGAGI. This CDR3 comprises 16 residues. Trimming removed 0 bases from V and 1 base from J, with 12 bases in between.

This sequence joins TRBV3-1 (or the pseudogene TRBV3-2) and TRBJ2-1; TRBD2 is a possible D gene (6 bases). The CDR3 has 11 residues. Trimming stripped 3 bases from V and 10 bases from J, with 7 bases between. Germline V gene lookup returns CDR1 LGHDT and CDR2 YNNKEL (reference sequence). In DNA form, the CDR3 reads TGTGCCAGCAGCCAGGGGAGGGAGCAGTTCTTC. It is translated as CASSQGREQFF.

The chain combines TRBV18 with TRBJ1-1, with D hard to call. Germline V gives CDR1 KGHSH, CDR2 LQKENI. The germline V and J ends were trimmed by 6 bases and 1 base, with 9 bases remaining between them. The CDR3 has 13 residues. Here the CDR3 DNA reads TGTGCCAGCTCTGCCCAGGAGAACACTGAAGCTTTCTTT. It encodes CASSAQENTEAFF.

This clone appeared a single time. This chain joins TRBV7-2 and TRBJ1-1; a weak D match, TRBD1 (5 bases). V dropped 3 bases and J dropped 4 bases, with 12 bases sitting between them. Germline V lookup: CDR1 SGHTA, CDR2 FQGNSA. The CDR3 is 14 amino acids. CDR3: CASSFSGRGTEAFF. The CDR3 DNA is TGTGCCAGCAGCTTCTCGGGAAGGGGCACTGAAGCTTTCTTT.

V is TRBV7-2 and J is TRBJ2-2; possibly TRBD1 or TRBD2 for D (5 bases each). Germline values: CDR1 SGHTA, CDR2 FQGNSA. This CDR3 is built from 15 residues. The V gene lost 2 bases and the J gene lost 4 bases, with 11 bases spanning the gap. The CDR3 region is CASSLKRGGTGELFF. The CDR3 DNA is TGTGCCAGCAGCTTAAAGAGGGGTGGCACCGGGGAGCTGTTTTTT. Together with reference TRBV7-2 and TRBJ2-2, the CDR3 gives the full variable domain: GAGVSQSPSNKVTEKGKDVELRCDPISGHTALYWYRQSLGQGLEFLIYFQGNSAPDKSGLPSDRFSAERTGGSVSTLTIQRTQQEDSAVYLCASSLKRGGTGELFFGEGSRLTVL.

This chain links TRBV6-5 with TRBJ1-5; TRBD1 agrees at 7 bases. The junction had 9 bases not matched to a gene; V was cut back by 6 bases and J by 7 bases. The CDR3 covers 14 residues. CDR1 MNHEY and CDR2 SVGAGI come from the germline V gene. CDR3 DNA sequence: TGTGCCAGCAGCCAAGGGGGCCTCAGGCAGCCCCAGCATTTT. Protein: CASSQGGLRQPQHF.

This clone was counted only a few times. J is TRBJ1-5 and V is TRBV5-1; D gene uncertain. Trimming removed 5 bases at V and 7 bases at J, with 19 bases between. The germline V gene encodes CDR1 SGHRS and CDR2 YFSETQ. The CDR3 runs to 15 residues. The CDR3 here is CASRRSSEAAQPQHF. The CDR3 nucleotides read TGCGCCAGCAGGCGTTCAAGCGAGGCCGCCCAGCCCCAGCATTTT.

V and J are TRBV6-5 and TRBJ2-2; possibly TRBD1 for D (5 bases). The CDR3 has 14 amino acids. The V gene lost 3 bases and the J gene lost 6 bases, with 11 bases spanning the gap. The germline V gene encodes CDR1 MNHEY and CDR2 SVGAGI. CDR3 in amino acids: CASSYSRVAGELFF. CDR3 nucleotides: TGTGCCAGCAGTTATAGCAGGGTAGCCGGGGAGCTGTTTTTT.

The V and J genes are TRBV7-2 and TRBJ2-1; D may be TRBD1 (8 bases). There are 15 residues in the CDR3. Germline CDR1 and CDR2: SGHTA and FQGNSA. The ends were cut back, 3 bases at V and 6 bases at J, with 15 bases in the middle. CDR3 region: CASSFTGGGANEQFF. The CDR3 DNA follows: TGTGCCAGCAGCTTTACAGGGGGGGGTGCCAATGAGCAGTTCTTC. Combining the CDR3 with reference TRBV7-2 and TRBJ2-1 gives the whole variable domain GAGVSQSPSNKVTEKGKDVELRCDPISGHTALYWYRQSLGQGLEFLIYFQGNSAPDKSGLPSDRFSAERTGGSVSTLTIQRTQQEDSAVYLCASSFTGGGANEQFFGPGTRLTVL.

CDR3 nucleotides: TGTGCCAGCAGCACCAAACACAGATTAACGGGTCAGCCCCAGCATTTT. This encodes CASSTKHRLTGQPQHF. The rearrangement joins TRBV27 to TRBJ1-5, with D hard to call. Germline loops: CDR1 MNHEY, CDR2 SMNVEV (reference sequence). CDR3 length equals 16 residues. The V and J ends lost 6 bases and 6 bases respectively, with 21 bases between them.

The genes are TRBV27 and TRBJ2-3; TRBD2 matches at 11 bases. J lost 6 bases, V lost 2 bases, and 4 bases had no gene match. CDR1 MNHEY and CDR2 SMNVEV come from the germline V gene (reference sequence). The CDR3 sequence is 15 residues long. The CDR3 DNA sequence: TGTGCCAGCAGTTTAACTAGCGGGAGCGGGGATACGCAGTATTTT. It specifies CASSLTSGSGDTQYF.

V and J are TRBV27 and TRBJ1-6; D possibly corresponds to TRBD1 (5 bases). Germline lookup yields CDR1 MNHEY and CDR2 SMNVEV (reference sequence). The V end was cut by 3 bases, the J end by 8 bases, with 14 bases between. The CDR3 loop spans 15 amino acids. Here the CDR3 DNA reads TGTGCCAGCAGTTTTTCTTGGCAGGGAGATTCACCCCTCCACTTT. Protein: CASSFSWQGDSPLHF.

The genes are TRBV7-8 and TRBJ2-5; D not resolved. Germline V gene data show CDR1 as SGHVS and CDR2 as FQNEAQ. Trimming shortened V by 0 bases and J by 4 bases, and 12 bases separated the two germline ends. The CDR3 has 15 amino acids. The CDR3: CASSLAPRVRETQYF. CDR3 bases: TGTGCCAGCAGCTTAGCTCCCCGGGTCAGAGAGACCCAGTACTTC.

The chain uses TRBV7-8 and TRBJ2-3; TRBD2 agrees at 10 bases. V lost 2 bases to trimming and J lost 3 bases; unmatched junction nucleotides: 14. Germline CDR1 and CDR2: SGHVS and FQNEAQ. The CDR3 is 19 amino acids. CDR3 sequence (DNA): TGTGCCAGCAGCTTACGGGCGCTAGCGGGGGTGCATTTTACAGATACGCAGTATTTT. Encoded protein: CASSLRALAGVHFTDTQYF.

In its sample, this clone was seen once. CDR3: CASSYSGGMDGAFF. The CDR3 DNA is TGTGCCAGCAGTTACTCAGGGGGGATGGATGGCGCTTTCTTT. The V gene is TRBV6-2 or TRBV6-3, the J gene TRBJ1-1; TRBD1 is a possible D gene (6 bases). Germline CDR1 reads MNHEY; CDR2 reads SVGEGT. This CDR3 spans 14 amino acids. The V and J ends lost 0 bases and 11 bases respectively, with 16 bases between them.

This chain links TRBV14 with TRBJ1-6, with D unclear. Per germline, CDR1 SGHDN and CDR2 FVKESK. This CDR3 has 14 amino acids. Trimming took 1 base from V and 7 from J, leaving 8 bases between them. CDR3 sequence: CASSQGVSNSPLHF. CDR3 nucleotides: TGTGCCAGCAGCCAAGGGGTCAGCAATTCACCCCTCCACTTT.

V is TRBV7-2 and J is TRBJ2-5; 10 positions match TRBD2. CDR3 length: 16 amino acids. V lost 5 bases and J lost 5; bases outside the gene matches: 11. Per the germline V gene, CDR1 is SGHTA and CDR2 is FQGNSA. In nucleotides, the CDR3 is TGTGCCAGCAGCCCCCCCAGGCTAGCGGGAGCGGAGACCCAGTACTTC. Translating gives CASSPPRLAGAETQYF.

The gene calls are TRBV10-3 and TRBJ1-2, with no clear D. The CDR3 is 15 residues long. Per the germline V gene, CDR1 is ENHRY and CDR2 is SYGVKD. With 6 bases removed from V and 3 bases from J, the gap between germline ends came to 17 bases. As DNA, the CDR3 is TGTGCCATCAGCACCACTAGCGGGTTTGACTATGGCTACACCTTC. Translated, it gives CAISTTSGFDYGYTF.

The chain links TRBV5-1 to TRBJ2-7, with 16 bases lining up with TRBD2. CDR1 is SGHRS and CDR2 is YFSETQ in the germline V gene. J gave up 1 base and V 4 bases, and 8 bases lay outside the gene matches. The CDR3 extends over 18 amino acids. DNA of the CDR3: TGCGCCAGCAGCACGGGACTAGCGGGAGGGCCGCTATCCTACGAGCAGTACTTC. The encoded protein is CASSTGLAGGPLSYEQYF.

V is TRBV7-8 and J is TRBJ2-3, with TRBD1 identical over 8 bases. J gave up 4 bases and V 5 bases, and 5 bases lay outside the gene matches. The CDR3 totals 14 residues. The germline CDR1 and CDR2 sequences are SGHVS and FQNEAQ. CDR3 nucleotide sequence: TGTGCCAGCAGCCGACAGGGGATCGCAGATACGCAGTATTTT. Translation gives CASSRQGIADTQYF.

The chain is built from TRBV15 and TRBJ2-1, with 7 nucleotides matching TRBD2. V shed 6 bases and J 5 bases; nucleotides not matched to a gene: 4. CDR3 size: 13 residues. The germline gives CDR1 LNHNV, CDR2 YYDKDF (reference sequence). The CDR3 DNA follows: TGTGCCACCAGTAGGGACTATAACAATGAGCAGTTCTTC. Translation gives CATSRDYNNEQFF.

The CDR3 DNA reads as TGTGCCAGCCGTGGGAACACTGAAGCTTTCTTT. This translates into CASRGNTEAFF. V is TRBV28 and J is TRBJ1-1; D remains ambiguous. Germline-derived CDR1 and CDR2 are MDHEN and SYDVKM. The CDR3 sequence is 11 residues long. V was trimmed by 8 bases and J by 1 base, leaving 5 bases between them.